These T cell receptor beta chains were read from a single sample in a study of cytomegalovirus exposure and HLA in healthy donors. Sequencing was performed with immunoSEQ multiplex PCR; in TCRdb, only in-frame clones are kept and a portion is missing. The sample lists around 150,000 clones; less than 90% were seen once. The sample comprised PBMCs. The receptors originated from a woman aged 25 to 45 in good health and CMV-seronegative. The CDR3 runs from the conserved cysteine through the conserved F or W. Each record gives: J gene, CDR3 length, clone size, D gene, V gene, CDR3 protein, CDR3 DNA. A D gene is named only where the DNA matches it firmly. Part of the rows lack a size; the others show once, few, many or a class for expanded clones.

J gene: TRBJ1-1
CDR3 length: 11
clone size: NA
D gene: NA
V gene: TRBV29-1
CDR3 protein: CSAPVGTEAFF
CDR3 DNA: TGCAGCGCCCCTGTCGGCACTGAAGCTTTCTTT

J gene: TRBJ2-1
CDR3 length: 15
clone size: NA
D gene: TRBD2
V gene: TRBV6-5
CDR3 protein: CASSYGGGPYNEQFF
CDR3 DNA: TGTGCCAGCAGTTACGGCGGGGGGCCCTACAATGAGCAGTTCTTC

J gene: TRBJ2-1
CDR3 length: 15
clone size: NA
D gene: NA
V gene: TRBV7-6
CDR3 protein: CASSLVGVGYNEQFF
CDR3 DNA: TGTGCCAGCAGCTTAGTAGGGGTTGGCTACAATGAGCAGTTCTTC

J gene: TRBJ2-5
CDR3 length: 14
clone size: NA
D gene: NA
V gene: TRBV19
CDR3 protein: CASSMLQNRETQYF
CDR3 DNA: TGTGCCAGTAGTATGTTACAGAACCGGGAGACCCAGTACTTC

J gene: TRBJ2-7
CDR3 length: 15
clone size: few
D gene: TRBD1
V gene: TRBV11-2
CDR3 protein: CASSLIQGVSYEQYF
CDR3 DNA: TGTGCCAGCAGCTTGATTCAGGGGGTCTCCTACGAGCAGTACTTC

J gene: TRBJ1-1
CDR3 length: 13
clone size: NA
D gene: NA
V gene: TRBV19
CDR3 protein: CASRGTPNTEAFF
CDR3 DNA: TGTGCCAGTAGGGGGACACCGAACACTGAAGCTTTCTTT

J gene: TRBJ1-1
CDR3 length: 15
clone size: once
D gene: NA
V gene: TRBV7-8
CDR3 protein: CASSPFRGASTEAFF
CDR3 DNA: TGTGCCAGCAGCCCCTTTAGGGGGGCTAGCACTGAAGCTTTCTTT

J gene: TRBJ2-3
CDR3 length: 15
clone size: NA
D gene: NA
V gene: TRBV7-6
CDR3 protein: CASSLTGFAGDTQYF
CDR3 DNA: TGTGCCAGCAGCTTAACTGGTTTTGCGGGAGATACGCAGTATTTT

J gene: TRBJ2-7
CDR3 length: 15
clone size: NA
D gene: NA
V gene: TRBV21-1
CDR3 protein: CASSKVEGIKYEQYF
CDR3 DNA: TGTGCCAGCAGCAAAGTGGAGGGGATTAAATACGAGCAGTACTTC

J gene: TRBJ1-3
CDR3 length: 14
clone size: once
D gene: NA
V gene: TRBV5-4
CDR3 protein: CASSLGISGNTIYF
CDR3 DNA: TGTGCCAGCAGCTTGGGGATCTCTGGAAACACCATATATTTT

J gene: TRBJ1-4
CDR3 length: 13
clone size: NA
D gene: NA
V gene: TRBV4-1
CDR3 protein: CASSQEGDEKLFF
CDR3 DNA: TGCGCCAGCAGCCAAGAAGGGGACGAAAAACTGTTTTTT

J gene: TRBJ2-7
CDR3 length: 14
clone size: NA
D gene: NA
V gene: TRBV5-6
CDR3 protein: CASSTNRDYYEQYF
CDR3 DNA: TGTGCCAGCAGCACCAACAGGGACTACTACGAGCAGTACTTC

J gene: TRBJ2-7
CDR3 length: 14
clone size: NA
D gene: TRBD1
V gene: TRBV9
CDR3 protein: CASSVEPGGYEQYF
CDR3 DNA: TGTGCCAGCAGCGTAGAGCCAGGGGGCTACGAGCAGTACTTC

J gene: TRBJ2-2
CDR3 length: 14
clone size: NA
D gene: NA
V gene: TRBV5-6
CDR3 protein: CASSLRDLTGELFF
CDR3 DNA: TGTGCCAGCAGCTTACGGGACCTCACCGGGGAGCTGTTTTTT

J gene: TRBJ1-5
CDR3 length: 15
clone size: NA
D gene: NA
V gene: TRBV6-1
CDR3 protein: CASKNSQRLNQPQHF
CDR3 DNA: TGTGCCAGCAAGAACAGCCAGCGCCTGAATCAGCCCCAGCATTTT